Listed here are 24 T cell receptor beta chains from one sample, sequenced in a study of T cells in women clearing cervical HPV infection. Libraries were prepared by immunoSEQ multiplex PCR; TCRdb keeps only in-frame clonotypes and omits some of them. The sample totals under 40,000 clones. Specimen: blood buffy coat. The receptor set was obtained from a woman aged 18 to 75 with a cervical HPV16 infection that either progressed to CIN3+ or cleared (not recorded which).

A remark on this clone: The DNA ends 3 residues before the CDR3 does, and the rest of the CDR3 is filled in from the germline J gene. V usage is TRBV20-1 and J usage is TRBJ2-1; 12 nucleotides align to TRBD2. Germline-derived CDR1 and CDR2 are DFQATT and SNEGSKA (reference sequence). This CDR3 has 17 amino acids. The trim removed 0 bases at V and 3 bases at J, leaving 6 bases unmatched. CDR3 protein: CSARDPTSGRIYNEQFF. The sequenced CDR3 bases are TGCAGTGCTAGAGATCCCACTAGCGGGAGGATCTACAATGAG.

Details on this clone: The read falls 3 residues short of the CDR3 end, and the missing part is taken from the germline J gene. The V and J genes are TRBV18 and TRBJ2-5; possibly TRBD2 for D (6 bases). The CDR3 contains 12 residues. Germline V gives CDR1 KGHSH, CDR2 LQKENI. V lost 6 bases to trimming and J lost 1 base, with 6 bases between them. The CDR3 bases that were read are TGTGCCAGCTCGCGGGGCCAAGAGACC. Its protein is CASSRGQET. The entire CDR3 protein reads CASSRGQETQYF.

For this clone: The read finishes 3 residues shy of the CDR3 end, and the germline J gene is used to complete it. This rearrangement joins TRBV19 to TRBJ1-5; 7 bases line up with TRBD1. CDR1 LNHDA and CDR2 SQIVND come from the germline V gene (reference sequence). The CDR3 is 14 amino acids. V lost 7 bases to trimming and J lost 9 bases; unmatched junction nucleotides: 12. The CDR3 sequence is CASTSGGLRRPQHF. CDR3 DNA (partial): TGTGCCAGTACCTCAGGGGGGTTAAGGCGGCCC. Complete variable domain (other parts from reference TRBV19 and TRBJ1-5): DGGITQSPKYLFRKEGQNVTLSCEQNLNHDAMYWYRQDPGQGLRLIYYSQIVNDFQKGDIAEGYSVSREKKESFPLTVTSAQKNPTAFYLCASTSGGLRRPQHFGDGTRLSIL.

Of note for this clone: The read ends 3 residues early relative to the CDR3; the germline J gene fills the gap. This sequence joins TRBV30 and TRBJ2-4, with 7 bases identical to TRBD1. Germline V CDR1 and CDR2: GTSNPN, SVGIG (reference sequence). The length of the CDR3 is 14 residues. CDR3 residues: CAWSVRQGREGQYF. Partial CDR3 DNA: TGTGCCTGGAGTGTCCGACAGGGCAGGGAAGGT.

Worth noting for this clone: From the germline J gene comes the end of the CDR3, since the read stops 3 residues before it. The chain joins TRBV7-2 to TRBJ1-2; 8 bases match TRBD1. The CDR3 is 14 residues long. Looked up from germline, CDR1 is SGHTA and CDR2 is FQGNSA. The sequenced CDR3 bases are TGTGCCAGCAGGGATAGGACAGGGTACAATGAC. It translates to CASRDRTGYND. The entire CDR3 protein reads CASRDRTGYNDYTF.

Concerning this clone: The observed sequence ends 3 residues before the CDR3 terminus, with the missing tail filled in from the germline J gene. J is TRBJ1-5 and V is TRBV6-1; no reliable D call. There are 14 residues in the CDR3. The V end lost 0 bases, the J end lost 6 bases, and 9 bases lay between the germline ends. Looked up from germline, CDR1 is MNHNS and CDR2 is SASEGT. CDR3: CASSEAVSSQPQHF. The DNA read from the CDR3 is TGTGCCAGCAGTGAAGCCGTTAGTAGTCAGCCC.

Concerning this clone: The read falls 3 residues short of the CDR3 end, and the missing part is taken from the germline J gene. Other DNA sequences from this sample encode an identical CDR3 as well. The gene calls are TRBV20-1 and TRBJ1-6, with D perhaps TRBD1 (5 bases). The CDR3 consists of 14 residues. The germline V gene has CDR1 DFQATT and CDR2 SNEGSKA (reference sequence). Trimming left V 6 bases short and J 7 bases short, with 16 bases between. CDR3 amino acids: CSASTRGNNSPLHF. Incomplete CDR3 DNA: TGCAGTGCCTCGACCCGGGGGAACAATTCACCC.

The DNA read from the CDR3 is TGTGCCAGCAGTTACTCGTCAGAGATCTCTGGAAACACC. It yields the protein CASSYSSEISGNT. The full CDR3 protein is CASSYSSEISGNTIYF. This sequence joins TRBV6-2 or TRBV6-3 and TRBJ1-3; D remains ambiguous. Read coverage stops 3 residues before the CDR3 terminus; the germline J gene supplies the remainder. Germline V gene data show CDR1 as MNHEY and CDR2 as SVGEGT. Trimming left V 0 bases short and J 0 bases short, with 9 bases between. CDR3 size: 16 residues.

About this clone: The missing CDR3 end, 3 residues past where the read stops, is filled in from the germline J gene. The chain is built from TRBV30 and TRBJ1-5; possibly TRBD1 for D (6 bases). V was pared by 2 bases and J by 7 bases, with 12 bases between. This CDR3 is built from 13 residues. The germline CDR1 and CDR2 sequences are GTSNPN and SVGIG (reference sequence). The DNA read from the CDR3 is TGTGCCTGGAGTTTCCAGGGACACCAGCCC. It encodes CAWSFQGHQP. The full CDR3 reads CAWSFQGHQPQHF.

Regarding this clone: With the read ending 3 residues before the CDR3 end, the germline J gene is used to fill in that end. V is TRBV5-6 and J is TRBJ2-7; tentatively, D is TRBD1 (5 bases). V lost 1 base, J lost 2 bases, and 10 bases lay in between. The CDR3 is 14 amino acids. Germline V gene data show CDR1 as SGHDT and CDR2 as YYEEEE. This CDR3 reads CASSLWQGPYEQYF. The DNA read from the CDR3 is TGTGCCAGCAGCTTGTGGCAGGGCCCCTACGAG. Complete variable domain (other parts from reference TRBV5-6 and TRBJ2-7): DAGVTQSPTHLIKTRGQQVTLRCSPKSGHDTVSWYQQALGQGPQFIFQYYEEEERQRGNFPDRFSGHQFPNYSSELNVNALLLGDSALYLCASSLWQGPYEQYFGPGTRLTVT.

The sequenced part of the CDR3 DNA is TGTGCCAGCAGCTCAGACAGGGGGAATGAAAAG. Its translation is CASSSDRGNEK. The CDR3 as a whole reads CASSSDRGNEKLFF. The chain joins TRBV7-9 to TRBJ2-2; 9 bases line up with TRBD1. The read comes to an end 3 residues before the CDR3 does, leaving the germline J gene to fill in the end. The CDR3 is 14 residues long. Germline V gene sequence: CDR1 SEHNR, CDR2 FQNEAQ (reference sequence). The full variable domain, completed using reference TRBV7-9 and TRBJ2-2, is DTGVSQNPRHKITKRGQNVTFRCDPISEHNRLYWYRQTLGQGPEFLTYFQNEAQLEKSRLLSDRFSAERPKGSFSTLEIQRTEQGDSAMYLCASSSDRGNEKLFFGEGSRLTVL.

As for this clone: The sequenced fragment ends 3 residues before the CDR3 boundary, so the rest is inferred from the germline J gene. Other DNA sequences from this sample encode an identical CDR3 as well. The rearrangement joins TRBV7-2 to TRBJ1-3, with 9 bases that match TRBD1. This CDR3 is built from 12 residues. Per the germline V gene, CDR1 is SGHTA and CDR2 is FQGNSA. CDR3 residues: CASSLTGQGIYF. The sequenced CDR3 bases are TGTGCCAGCAGCTTAACGGGACAGGGT.

Comments on this clone: The CDR3 end falls 3 residues outside the read, so it is completed with the germline J gene. V and J are TRBV3-1 (or the pseudogene TRBV3-2) and TRBJ2-2, with 8 bases matching TRBD1. The length of the CDR3 is 18 residues. V shed 0 bases, J shed 5 bases, and the junction held 11 bases outside the gene matches. Germline V gene lookup returns CDR1 LGHDT and CDR2 YNNKEL (reference sequence). Here the CDR3 reads CASSQEPDRAVRTGELFF. The part of the CDR3 DNA that was read is TGTGCCAGCAGCCAAGAGCCGGACAGGGCGGTTAGAACCGGGGAG.

About this clone: Coverage ceases 3 residues before the CDR3 finishes, and the germline J gene fills in the end. J is TRBJ2-1 and V is TRBV11-2; D remains unclear. Looked up from germline, CDR1 is SGHAT and CDR2 is FQNNGV. The CDR3 is 15 residues long. Trimming took 2 bases from V and 6 from J, leaving 14 bases between them. The CDR3 sequence is CASSLTSDFANEQFF. The part of the CDR3 DNA that was read is TGTGCCAGCAGCTTAACGAGCGATTTCGCCAATGAG.

For this clone: The sequenced fragment ends 3 residues before the CDR3 boundary, so the rest is inferred from the germline J gene. The chain carries TRBV20-1 and TRBJ1-5; D possibly corresponds to TRBD1 (6 bases). The CDR3 runs 15 residues. The V and J ends lost 3 bases and 0 bases respectively, with 12 bases between them. Germline V CDR1 and CDR2: DFQATT, SNEGSKA (reference sequence). CDR3 loop: CSASGGRTSNQPQHF. The covered CDR3 bases are TGCAGTGCTAGCGGGGGGCGGACTAGCAATCAGCCC.

Concerning this clone: With the read ending 3 residues before the CDR3 end, the germline J gene is used to fill in that end. The chain employs TRBV5-5 and TRBJ2-5, with a weak D call TRBD1 (5 bases). Trimming removed 1 base at V and 5 bases at J, with 9 bases between. This CDR3 region has 13 residues. Germline V CDR1 and CDR2: SGHKS, YYEKEE (reference sequence). CDR3 DNA (partial): TGTGCCAGCAGCTTGACAGGTATTGAGACC. Amino acid sequence: CASSLTGIET. The complete CDR3 protein is CASSLTGIETQYF.

CDR3 DNA (partial): TGTGCCAGCAGTTTAGCGGGGGGGCTTCGGGAGACC. This sequence encodes CASSLAGGLRET. The entire CDR3 reads CASSLAGGLRETQYF. The gene calls are TRBV12-3 or TRBV12-4 and TRBJ2-5; the D gene is possibly TRBD2 (7 bases). The DNA ends 3 residues before the CDR3 does, and the rest of the CDR3 is filled in from the germline J gene. The CDR3 runs to 15 residues. V gave up 0 bases and J gave up 5 bases, with 13 bases separating them.

As for this clone: The read ends 3 residues shy of where the CDR3 ends; the end is completed using the germline J gene. This chain joins TRBV20-1 and TRBJ2-7; 11 nucleotides line up with TRBD2. The V gene's germline CDR1 is DFQATT and CDR2 SNEGSKA (reference sequence). CDR3 length: 14 amino acids. Germline trimming cut 6 bases from V and 0 bases from J; bases unmatched to any gene: 4. CDR3 protein: CSATGTSGSYEQYF. The covered CDR3 bases are TGCAGTGCCACCGGGACTAGCGGCTCCTACGAG.

Note on this clone: The read is 3 residues too short to cover the CDR3 end, so that end is filled in from the germline J gene. The J gene is TRBJ2-1, the V gene TRBV13; 10 bases agree with TRBD1. CDR3 length: 16 residues. Germline assignment: CDR1 PRHDT and CDR2 FYEKMQ (reference sequence). The J segment lost 2 bases and the V segment lost 2 bases, leaving 3 bases of the junction unmatched. CDR3 region: CASSLTGQGTYNEQFF. CDR3 DNA, as far as it was read: TGTGCCAGCAGCTTAACGGGACAGGGGACCTACAATGAG.

Concerning this clone itself: The junction and the germline gene differ at one end; a read error may be behind it. Read sequence stops 3 residues before the CDR3 end, and the germline J gene provides the missing end. The V call is TRBV7-8, the J call TRBJ2-3; 7 positions agree with TRBD1. The CDR3 covers 16 residues. Germline V gives CDR1 SGHVS, CDR2 FQNEAQ. The DNA read from the CDR3 is TGTGCCATCAGCTTACAGGGGATTAAGGTGACTGATACG. Translation: CAISLQGIKVTDT. The complete CDR3 sequence is CAISLQGIKVTDTQYF.

With respect to this clone: The CDR3 end falls 3 residues outside the read, so it is completed with the germline J gene. This chain links TRBV19 with TRBJ1-6; TRBD1 is a possible D gene (6 bases). V lost 1 base and J lost 10, with 11 bases in between. This CDR3 comprises 14 residues. The V gene's germline CDR1 is LNHDA and CDR2 SQIVND (reference sequence). The CDR3 loop is CASSIGAGVSPLHF. The sequenced part of the CDR3 DNA is TGTGCCAGTAGTATAGGGGCAGGGGTATCACCC.

For this clone: Read sequence stops 3 residues before the CDR3 end, and the germline J gene provides the missing end. V is TRBV2 and J is TRBJ2-1; 8 bases match TRBD1. CDR3 size: 18 residues. Germline V CDR1 and CDR2: SNHLY, FYNNEI. V lost 6 bases to trimming and J lost 0 bases; unmatched junction nucleotides: 13. The part of the CDR3 DNA that was read is TGTGCCAGCAGCGAACAAGACAGGGGTCCCTTCTCCTACAATGAG. It codes for CASSEQDRGPFSYNE. The CDR3 in its entirety is CASSEQDRGPFSYNEQFF.

Turning to this clone: With the read ending 3 residues before the CDR3 end, the germline J gene is used to fill in that end. The V gene is TRBV7-7, the J gene TRBJ1-1; maybe TRBD1 (5 bases). This CDR3 is 12 amino acids long. Looked up from germline, CDR1 is SSHAT and CDR2 is FNYEAQ (reference sequence). Partial CDR3 DNA: TGTGCCAGCAGCTCAACGGGGGGGGAG. Protein: CASSSTGGE. The full-length CDR3 reads as CASSSTGGEAFF.

As concerns this clone: Read data end 3 residues before the CDR3 end; the end is taken from the germline J gene. The chain joins TRBV5-1 to TRBJ2-3; TRBD2 is a possible D gene (7 bases). This CDR3 contains 15 residues. Trimming took off 2 bases at V and 0 bases at J, with 10 bases between the two ends. Per germline, CDR1 SGHRS and CDR2 YFSETQ. This CDR3 is CASSFEGGSTDTQYF. Partial CDR3 DNA: TGCGCCAGCAGCTTTGAGGGGGGGAGCACAGATACG.